The next 21 T cell receptor beta chains were all read from a single sample in a study of Graves' ophthalmopathy and Graves' hyperthyroidism. Scientists amplified the TCR beta CDR3 regions from RNA transcripts. HTBI-primed first-round RT-PCR preceded second-round multiplex PCR. TCRdb re-analysed the multiplex PCR reads in MiXCR, keeping a single row per CDR3 protein. The data contain around 400,000 distinct CDR3 sequences, roughly 18% of them singletons. Material: peripheral blood. The receptors here all came from a woman between 18 and 29 years old with Graves' ophthalmopathy.

This clonotype was recorded many times. The CDR3 region is CAISAGTLAYEQYF. CDR3 DNA sequence: TGTGCCATCAGTGCGGGGACACTTGCCTACGAGCAGTACTTC. The V and J genes are TRBV10-3 and TRBJ2-7; TRBD1 might be the D (6 bases). V was trimmed by 4 bases and J by 2 bases, leaving 12 bases between them. The CDR3 has 14 amino acids. Germline CDR1 is ENHRY and CDR2 is SYGVKD.

This clonotype was counted ten times or more. The chain carries TRBV28 and TRBJ2-2; 8 bases are shared with TRBD2. Germline CDR1 MDHEN, CDR2 SYDVKM. The CDR3 runs to 16 residues. V dropped 3 bases and J dropped 1; count of bases not matched to a gene: 4. The CDR3 DNA reads as TGTGCCAGCAGTTTCTCGGGGGGGCTGAACACCGGGGAGCTGTTTTTT. Translated, it gives CASSFSGGLNTGELFF.

The chain carries TRBV30 and TRBJ2-5; TRBD2 matches 8 bases. V was pared by 4 bases and J by 5 bases, with 12 bases of the junction left unmatched. The CDR3 is 15 residues long. Germline CDR1 is GTSNPN and CDR2 is SVGIG (reference sequence). The CDR3 nucleotides are TGTGCCTGGAAGAAATCCGGCGGGAGGAGGGAGACCCAGTACTTC. Translating gives CAWKKSGGRRETQYF.

This clonotype was seen repeatedly, ten times or more. The genes are TRBV19 and TRBJ2-2; D not certain. Per the germline V gene, CDR1 is LNHDA and CDR2 is SQIVND (reference sequence). The CDR3 length is 16 residues. V lost 5 bases, J lost 6 bases, and 19 bases lay in between. The CDR3 DNA reads as TGTGCCAGTAGTGCTCATCGGGCCCTCGGGTCCGGGGAGCTGTTTTTT. Protein: CASSAHRALGSGELFF. The entire variable domain, with the rest obtained from reference TRBV19 and TRBJ2-2, is as follows: DGGITQSPKYLFRKEGQNVTLSCEQNLNHDAMYWYRQDPGQGLRLIYYSQIVNDFQKGDIAEGYSVSREKKESFPLTVTSAQKNPTAFYLCASSAHRALGSGELFFGEGSRLTVL.

This clonotype was found many times. One base away lies a much larger clone, so this may be a sequencing read error. V gene TRBV7-2 combines with J gene TRBJ1-3; D is undetermined. CDR3 length equals 15 residues. The germline gives CDR1 SGHTA, CDR2 FQGNSA. This CDR3 is CASSPRPLSGNTTYF. DNA of the CDR3: TGTGCCAGCAGCCCTAGACCTCTCTCTGGAAACACCACATATTTT.

With regard to this clonotype: The junction departs from the called germline gene at one end, perhaps through a read error. The rearrangement uses TRBV6-1 and TRBJ1-6; D is ambiguous. Per the germline V gene, CDR1 is MNHNS and CDR2 is SASEGT. The CDR3 is made up of 8 amino acids. The CDR3 is CASSASGF. The CDR3, as DNA: TGTGCCAGCAGTGCATCGGGGTTT.

This clonotype was counted ten times or more. J is TRBJ1-2 and V is TRBV6-1; TRBD1 aligns across 7 bases. The CDR3 spans 17 residues. Germline CDR1 and CDR2: MNHNS and SASEGT. The V and J ends lost 2 bases and 4 bases, in that order; junction bases with no gene match: 13. CDR3 nucleotides: TGTGCCAGCAGTGAACCGATTTACTCAGACAGGGTCTATGGCTACACCTTC. Its translation: CASSEPIYSDRVYGYTF.

This clonotype was found many times. The CDR3 is CAWSGLFGTAEAFF. In nucleotides, the CDR3 is TGTGCCTGGAGTGGACTATTTGGGACGGCTGAAGCTTTCTTT. The rearrangement links TRBV30 to TRBJ1-1, with D perhaps matching TRBD1 (5 bases). CDR3 length: 14 amino acids. Germline V gene sequence: CDR1 GTSNPN, CDR2 SVGIG (reference sequence). The V gene lost 1 base and the J gene lost 6 bases, with 15 bases spanning the gap.

V gene TRBV7-2 combines with J gene TRBJ1-1; TRBD1 is a possible D gene (5 bases). V lost 0 bases and J 5 bases, leaving 16 bases between the germline ends. From germline, CDR1 is SGHTA and CDR2 FQGNSA. This CDR3 has 16 amino acids. This chain's CDR3 is CASSLAHPQAGTEAFF. In nucleotides, the CDR3 is TGTGCCAGCAGCTTAGCCCACCCACAAGCAGGGACTGAAGCTTTCTTT.

The J gene is TRBJ1-1, the V gene TRBV6-5; 8 nucleotides agree with TRBD1. Germline CDR1 is MNHEY and CDR2 is SVGAGI. The J segment lost 3 bases and the V segment lost 0 bases, leaving 6 bases of the junction unmatched. The CDR3 is made up of 16 amino acids. The CDR3 sequence is CASSYSSRGQHTEAFF. The CDR3 region has the DNA TGTGCCAGCAGTTACTCGAGCAGGGGGCAGCACACTGAAGCTTTCTTT.

This clonotype was found many times. The rearrangement joins TRBV6-1 to TRBJ2-5; possible D gene TRBD1, 6 bases. V lost 2 bases to trimming and J lost 5 bases, with 9 bases between them. CDR3 size: 13 residues. Germline CDR1 and CDR2: MNHNS and SASEGT. The CDR3: CASSEWTAETQYF. In DNA, the CDR3 is TGTGCCAGCAGTGAATGGACAGCGGAGACCCAGTACTTC.

This clonotype was observed at least ten times. The genes are TRBV6-5 and TRBJ1-1, with D unresolved. V was trimmed by 1 base and J by 5 bases, leaving 14 bases between them. Per the germline V gene, CDR1 is MNHEY and CDR2 is SVGAGI. The CDR3 has 15 amino acids. CDR3 protein: CASSYLGRWKTEAFF. CDR3 bases: TGTGCCAGCAGTTACTTGGGAAGGTGGAAAACTGAAGCTTTCTTT.

The table lists this clonotype with many counts. This sequence joins TRBV11-2 and TRBJ2-7; 10 nucleotides match TRBD1. Germline V gene sequence: CDR1 SGHAT, CDR2 FQNNGV. The CDR3 is made up of 15 amino acids. Trimming took 5 bases from V and 4 from J; bases not matched to a gene: 8. CDR3 protein: CASSEAGTGDYEQYF. The CDR3 region has the DNA TGTGCCAGCAGCGAAGCCGGGACAGGGGATTACGAGCAGTACTTC.

This clonotype has ten or more counts. The V call is TRBV11-2, the J call TRBJ1-1; D ambiguous. Between the trimmed V and J ends, which lost 1 base and 1 base, there was a span of 7 bases. The CDR3 spans 14 residues. Germline V gene sequence: CDR1 SGHAT, CDR2 FQNNGV. CDR3 sequence (DNA): TGTGCCAGCAGCTTAGTGGTAAAGAACACTGAAGCTTTCTTT. Its protein is CASSLVVKNTEAFF.

This clonotype was detected a few times. V gene TRBV30 combines with J gene TRBJ1-3, with TRBD1 matching 8 bases. The CDR3 runs 16 residues. The germline V gene encodes CDR1 GTSNPN and CDR2 SVGIG (reference sequence). The J segment lost 3 bases and the V segment lost 1 base, leaving 8 bases of the junction unmatched. Written as DNA, the CDR3 is TGTGCCTGGAGTGCCCTCGACAGGGGAGGTGGAAACACCATATATTTT. This encodes CAWSALDRGGGNTIYF.

This clonotype was picked up many times. This chain links TRBV20-1 with TRBJ1-5, with a possible D match to TRBD1 (6 bases). Germline assignment: CDR1 DFQATT and CDR2 SNEGSKA (reference sequence). The V end was cut by 4 bases, the J end by 6 bases, with 16 bases between. This CDR3 is built from 14 residues. As DNA, the CDR3 is TGCAGTGCTACCACAGGGTATGGGGGTCAGCCCCAGCATTTT. Protein product: CSATTGYGGQPQHF.

This clonotype was counted at least ten times. V is TRBV6-5 and J is TRBJ2-3; 10 bases fit TRBD1. Looked up from germline, CDR1 is MNHEY and CDR2 is SVGAGI. V dropped 4 bases and J dropped 6; count of bases not matched to a gene: 7. The CDR3 totals 15 residues. The CDR3 region is CASSFPGTGVDTQYF. In nucleotides, the CDR3 is TGTGCCAGCAGTTTTCCCGGGACAGGGGTGGATACGCAGTATTTT.

This clonotype has more than one count but fewer than ten. At one boundary the junction diverges from the germline segment, which might be a read error. The chain has TRBV20-1 and TRBJ1-1, with 12 bases matching TRBD1. This CDR3 is 12 amino acids long. Germline values: CDR1 DFQATT, CDR2 SNEGSKA (reference sequence). CDR3 nucleotides: TGCAGTGCCGCGGGACAGGGGGCTGAGGCTTTCTTT. It encodes CSAAGQGAEAFF.

Ten or more counts support this clonotype. V and J are TRBV6-5 and TRBJ2-7, with D unclear. This CDR3 contains 12 residues. The V gene's germline CDR1 is MNHEY and CDR2 SVGAGI. With 11 bases removed from V and 6 bases from J, the gap between germline ends came to 17 bases. The CDR3 bases are TGTGCCCCCGGGCGACCGACGTGCGAGCAGTACTTC. Its translation is CAPGRPTCEQYF.

The V and J genes are TRBV5-1 and TRBJ2-7; 11 positions agree with TRBD1. The length of the CDR3 is 15 residues. Germline CDR1 reads SGHRS; CDR2 reads YFSETQ. Losses at the gene ends were 3 bases for V and 0 bases for J; bases not matched to a gene: 2. CDR3 in DNA: TGCGCCAGCAGCTCAGGGACAGGGGGCTCCTACGAGCAGTACTTC. It yields the protein CASSSGTGGSYEQYF.

In its sample, this clonotype was seen many times. The CDR3 sequence is CASSSPTGGVGTEAFF. The CDR3 DNA reads as TGTGCCAGCAGTTCCCCCACGGGGGGCGTAGGCACTGAAGCTTTCTTT. The V gene is TRBV28, the J gene TRBJ1-1, with D possibly TRBD1 on 6 matching bases. The ends were cut back, 4 bases at V and 4 bases at J, with 19 bases in the middle. This CDR3 is 16 amino acids long. The V gene's germline CDR1 is MDHEN and CDR2 SYDVKM.